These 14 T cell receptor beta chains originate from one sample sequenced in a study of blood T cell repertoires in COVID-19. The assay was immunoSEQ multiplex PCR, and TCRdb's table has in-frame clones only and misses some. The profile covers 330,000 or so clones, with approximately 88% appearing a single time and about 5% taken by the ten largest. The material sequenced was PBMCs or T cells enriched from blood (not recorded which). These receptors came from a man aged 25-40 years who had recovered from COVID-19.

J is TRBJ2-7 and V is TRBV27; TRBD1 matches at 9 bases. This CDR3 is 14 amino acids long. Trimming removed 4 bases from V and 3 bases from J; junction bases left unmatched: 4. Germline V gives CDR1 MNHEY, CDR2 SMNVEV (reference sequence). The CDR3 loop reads CASSSTGGVYEQYF. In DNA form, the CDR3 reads TGTGCCAGCAGTTCAACAGGGGGCGTCTACGAGCAGTACTTC.

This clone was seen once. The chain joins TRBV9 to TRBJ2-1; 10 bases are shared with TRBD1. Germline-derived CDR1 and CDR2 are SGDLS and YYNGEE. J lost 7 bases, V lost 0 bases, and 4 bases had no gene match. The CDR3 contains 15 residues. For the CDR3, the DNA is TGTGCCAGCAGCGTAGGACAGGGGGCAGGGAATGAGCAGTTCTTC. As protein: CASSVGQGAGNEQFF.

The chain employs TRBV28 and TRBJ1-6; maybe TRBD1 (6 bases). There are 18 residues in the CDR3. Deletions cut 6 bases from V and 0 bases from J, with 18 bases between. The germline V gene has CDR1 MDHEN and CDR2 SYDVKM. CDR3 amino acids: CASRSTGTPSSYNSPLHF. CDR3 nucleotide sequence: TGTGCCAGCAGGTCGACCGGGACACCAAGCTCCTATAATTCACCCCTCCACTTT.

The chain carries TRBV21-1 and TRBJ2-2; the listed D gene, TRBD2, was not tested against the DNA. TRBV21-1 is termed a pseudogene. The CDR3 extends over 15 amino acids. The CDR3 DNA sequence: TGTGCCAGCAGCAAACAGAGGGCCAACACCGGGGAGCTGTTTTTT. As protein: CASSKQRANTGELFF.

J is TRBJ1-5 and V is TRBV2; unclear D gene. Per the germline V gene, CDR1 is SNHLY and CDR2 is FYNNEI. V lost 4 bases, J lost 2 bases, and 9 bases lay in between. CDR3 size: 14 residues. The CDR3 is CASSVLSGNQPQHF. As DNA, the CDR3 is TGTGCCAGCAGTGTACTAAGTGGCAATCAGCCCCAGCATTTT.

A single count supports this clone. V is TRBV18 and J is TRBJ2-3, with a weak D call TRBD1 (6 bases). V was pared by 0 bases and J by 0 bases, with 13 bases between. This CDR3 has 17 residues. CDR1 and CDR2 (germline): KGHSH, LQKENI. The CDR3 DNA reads TGTGCCAGCTCACCACCCAGGGGTCTAAAGAGCACAGATACGCAGTATTTT. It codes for CASSPPRGLKSTDTQYF.

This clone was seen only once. CDR3 amino acids: CASSPLLSEETQYF. Here the CDR3 DNA reads TGTGCCAGCTCACCGTTACTGTCTGAAGAGACCCAGTACTTC. This chain joins TRBV18 and TRBJ2-5; the D is unclear. V was shortened by 3 bases and J by 3 bases, with 11 bases between the two germline ends. CDR3 length equals 14 residues. In germline, CDR1 is KGHSH, CDR2 LQKENI.

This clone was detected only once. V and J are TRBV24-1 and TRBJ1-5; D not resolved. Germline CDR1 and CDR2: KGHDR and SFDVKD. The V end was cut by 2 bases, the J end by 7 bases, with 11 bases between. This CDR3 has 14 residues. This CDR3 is CATSDSVAGQPQHF. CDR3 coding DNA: TGTGCCACCAGTGATTCTGTGGCGGGCCAGCCCCAGCATTTT.

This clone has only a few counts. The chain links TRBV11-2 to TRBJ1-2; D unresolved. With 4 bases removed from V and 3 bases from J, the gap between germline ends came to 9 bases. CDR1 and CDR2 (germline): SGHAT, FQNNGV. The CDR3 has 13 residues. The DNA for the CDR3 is TGTGCCAGCAGCTCCCTATTGGACTATGGCTACACCTTC. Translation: CASSSLLDYGYTF.

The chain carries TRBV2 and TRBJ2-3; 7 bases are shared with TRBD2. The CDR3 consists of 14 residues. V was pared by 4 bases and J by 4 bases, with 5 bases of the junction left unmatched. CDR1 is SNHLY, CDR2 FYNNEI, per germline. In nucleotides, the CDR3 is TGTGCCAGCAGTGGGCGACTAGCCCCAGATACGCAGTATTTT. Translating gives CASSGRLAPDTQYF.

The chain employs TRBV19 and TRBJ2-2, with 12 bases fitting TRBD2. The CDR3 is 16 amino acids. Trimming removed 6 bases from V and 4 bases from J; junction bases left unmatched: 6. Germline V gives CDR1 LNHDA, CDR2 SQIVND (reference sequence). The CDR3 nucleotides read TGTGCCAGTAGACGAACTAGCGGGGGGTTCACCGGGGAGCTGTTTTTT. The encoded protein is CASRRTSGGFTGELFF. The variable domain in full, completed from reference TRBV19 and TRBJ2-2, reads DGGITQSPKYLFRKEGQNVTLSCEQNLNHDAMYWYRQDPGQGLRLIYYSQIVNDFQKGDIAEGYSVSREKKESFPLTVTSAQKNPTAFYLCASRRTSGGFTGELFFGEGSRLTVL.

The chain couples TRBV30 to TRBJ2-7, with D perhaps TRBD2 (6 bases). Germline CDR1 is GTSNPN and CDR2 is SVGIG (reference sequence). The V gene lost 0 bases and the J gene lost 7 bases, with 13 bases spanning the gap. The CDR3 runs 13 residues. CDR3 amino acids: CAWSVHGTWEQYF. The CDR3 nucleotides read TGTGCCTGGAGTGTACACGGGACTTGGGAGCAGTACTTC.

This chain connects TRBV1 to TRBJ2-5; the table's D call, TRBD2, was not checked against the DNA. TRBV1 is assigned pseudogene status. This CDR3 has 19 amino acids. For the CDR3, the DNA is TGCACCAGCAGCCAAGATGAGTCTAGCGGGGGGGCTTTGGGAGAGACCCAGTACTTC. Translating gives CTSSQDESSGGALGETQYF.

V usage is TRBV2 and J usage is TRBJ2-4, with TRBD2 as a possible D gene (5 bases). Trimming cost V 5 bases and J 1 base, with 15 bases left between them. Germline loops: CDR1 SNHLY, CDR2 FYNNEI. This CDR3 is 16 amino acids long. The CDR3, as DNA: TGTGCCAGCAGTTCCTCAGGAGGCCTCGCCAAAAACATTCAGTACTTC. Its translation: CASSSSGGLAKNIQYF. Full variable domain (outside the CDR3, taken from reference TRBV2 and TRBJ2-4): EPEVTQTPSHQVTQMGQEVILRCVPISNHLYFYWYRQILGQKVEFLVSFYNNEISEKSEIFDDQFSVERPDGSNFTLKIRSTKLEDSAMYFCASSSSGGLAKNIQYFGAGTRLSVL.